This T cell receptor beta chain was recovered during a study of T cells of healthy individuals. CDR1 and CDR2 from the germline V gene are LGHNA and YSLEER. This CDR3 comprises 16 residues. The V end lost 1 base, the J end lost 2 bases, and 15 bases lay between the germline ends. This clonotype was seen many times. TCRdb called the 5' RACE reads again in MiXCR, with one record for every CDR3 protein. The sample consists of about 82,000 distinct CDR3 sequences, roughly 5% of them appearing once. The V and J genes are TRBV4-3 and TRBJ2-7, with unresolved D. The TCR comes from a female donor in good health. The CDR3 DNA follows: TGCGCCAGCAGCCAAGTCTTTCCGGCCGGTACCTACGAGCAGTACTTC. It translates to CASSQVFPAGTYEQYF.